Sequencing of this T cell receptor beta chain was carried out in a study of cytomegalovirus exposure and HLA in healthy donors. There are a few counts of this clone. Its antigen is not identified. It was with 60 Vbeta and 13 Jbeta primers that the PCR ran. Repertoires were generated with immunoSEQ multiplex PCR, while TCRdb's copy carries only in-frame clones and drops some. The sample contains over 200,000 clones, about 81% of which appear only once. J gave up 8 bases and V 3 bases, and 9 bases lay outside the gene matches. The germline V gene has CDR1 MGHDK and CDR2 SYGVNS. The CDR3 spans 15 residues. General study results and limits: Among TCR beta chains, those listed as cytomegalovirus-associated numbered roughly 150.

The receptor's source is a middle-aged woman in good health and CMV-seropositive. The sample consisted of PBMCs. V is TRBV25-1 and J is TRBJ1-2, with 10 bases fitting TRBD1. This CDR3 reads CASSDFDRGRGGYTF. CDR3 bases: TGTGCCAGCAGTGACTTTGACAGGGGGCGTGGAGGCTACACCTTC.